The 26 T cell receptor beta chains below come from one sample, sequenced in a study of T cells in Graves' hyperthyroidism and ophthalmopathy. There were TCR beta CDR3 regions amplified from RNA transcripts. The study used the HTBI primer set for a first-round RT-PCR of the TCR CDR3. TCRdb re-called the multiplex PCR reads through MiXCR, storing one row per CDR3 protein. The repertoire holds about 280,000 distinct CDR3 sequences, with under 30% as singletons. Sequencing used blood. The source of these receptors is a man in his forties with Graves' hyperthyroidism that later progressed to Graves' ophthalmopathy.

V usage is TRBV28 and J usage is TRBJ1-6; D is unresolved. In germline, CDR1 is MDHEN, CDR2 SYDVKM. The CDR3 length is 15 residues. The ends were cut back, 2 bases at V and 7 bases at J, with 12 bases in the middle. The CDR3 DNA is TGTGCCAGCAGTTTAGCCGGTGGCGGAAATTCACCCCTCCACTTT. Translation: CASSLAGGGNSPLHF.

The chain carries TRBV6-2 or TRBV6-3 and TRBJ1-1; D may be TRBD1 (5 bases). Germline values: CDR1 MNHEY, CDR2 SVGEGT. V shed 6 bases and J shed 3 bases, with 17 bases lying between them. This CDR3 comprises 15 residues. CDR3 in DNA: TGTGCCAGCAGCGGAGGGGCCGCGGCGGACACTGAAGCTTTCTTT. Translation gives CASSGGAAADTEAFF.

The genes are TRBV20-1 and TRBJ2-5; no clear D. The CDR3 contains 12 residues. CDR1 and CDR2 from the germline V gene are DFQATT and SNEGSKA (reference sequence). Deletions cut 0 bases from V and 4 bases from J, with 6 bases between. The CDR3 loop reads CSARDHGETQYF. CDR3 bases: TGCAGTGCTAGAGATCACGGAGAGACCCAGTACTTC.

The chain recombines TRBV20-1 with TRBJ2-5; possible D gene TRBD2, 6 bases. This CDR3 is 14 amino acids long. Germline CDR1 reads DFQATT; CDR2 reads SNEGSKA (reference sequence). V lost 3 bases and J lost 1, with 12 bases in between. CDR3 sequence reads: CSARPGSSQETQYF. CDR3 sequence (DNA): TGCAGTGCTAGGCCCGGGAGTAGCCAAGAGACCCAGTACTTC.

The J gene is TRBJ2-7, the V gene TRBV11-2; 7 bases line up with TRBD2. Trimming at V came to 1 base and at J to 0 bases, leaving 6 bases not matched to a gene. This CDR3 spans 16 amino acids. Germline V gene sequence: CDR1 SGHAT, CDR2 FQNNGV. Here the CDR3 DNA reads TGTGCCAGCAGCTTAGGGGTGGCGGGAGCCTCCTACGAGCAGTACTTC. It translates to CASSLGVAGASYEQYF.

The V call is TRBV20-1, the J call TRBJ1-1; D is possibly TRBD1 (5 bases). V was pared by 2 bases and J by 11 bases, with 9 bases between. CDR1 is DFQATT, CDR2 SNEGSKA, per germline (reference sequence). The CDR3 runs 10 residues. In DNA form, the CDR3 reads TGCAGTGCTAGACAGGGACGTGCTTTCTTT. Its translation is CSARQGRAFF.

V and J are TRBV11-2 and TRBJ2-7, with 8 nucleotides matching TRBD1. The germline V gene has CDR1 SGHAT and CDR2 FQNNGV. This CDR3 has 15 amino acids. V shed 5 bases, J shed 0 bases, and the junction held 6 bases outside the gene matches. The chain's CDR3 is CASSGGQVNSYEQYF. As DNA, the CDR3 is TGTGCCAGCAGCGGGGGACAGGTTAACTCCTACGAGCAGTACTTC.

In its sample, this clonotype was seen many times. The chain links TRBV7-2 to TRBJ2-5; D assignment may be TRBD1 or TRBD2 (6 bases each). The CDR3 covers 15 residues. From germline, CDR1 is SGHTA and CDR2 FQGNSA. The V end lost 5 bases, the J end lost 5 bases, and 18 bases lay between the germline ends. The CDR3 protein is CASSRRGIVAETQYF. In DNA, the CDR3 is TGTGCCAGCAGCCGGAGGGGGATAGTAGCTGAGACCCAGTACTTC.

This clonotype was picked up many times. The genes are TRBV6-1 and TRBJ1-5; TRBD1 aligns across 8 bases. Germline assignment: CDR1 MNHNS and CDR2 SASEGT. This CDR3 is built from 15 residues. The ends lost 6 bases at V and 8 bases at J; junction bases unmatched: 12. CDR3 DNA sequence: TGTGCCAGCAGCCCTCACCGCAGGGGGCGGGAGCCCCAGCATTTT. Its protein is CASSPHRRGREPQHF.

There are many counts of this clonotype. J is TRBJ2-5 and V is TRBV7-9, with a weak D call TRBD2 (5 bases). Between the trimmed V and J ends, which lost 4 bases and 3 bases, there was a span of 15 bases. Germline V CDR1 and CDR2: SEHNR, FQNEAQ (reference sequence). The length of the CDR3 is 15 residues. Written as DNA, the CDR3 is TGTGCCAGCAGCTCCCCAGAACGAGGGAAAGAGACCCAGTACTTC. Residues: CASSSPERGKETQYF.

This rearrangement joins TRBV5-6 to TRBJ1-2; weak D call: TRBD1 (5 bases). Trimming removed 0 bases from V and 6 bases from J, with 15 bases in between. The CDR3 totals 15 residues. Germline V gene sequence: CDR1 SGHDT, CDR2 YYEEEE. The CDR3 nucleotides are TGTGCCAGCAGCTTGGGAATGGGGGATATGAATGGCTACACCTTC. Translated, it gives CASSLGMGDMNGYTF.

This clonotype has a count of ten or more. The chain combines TRBV19 with TRBJ1-5; D is possibly TRBD1 (5 bases). This CDR3 contains 13 residues. Looked up from germline, CDR1 is LNHDA and CDR2 is SQIVND (reference sequence). Trimming removed 5 bases from V and 7 bases from J, with 12 bases in between. The CDR3, as DNA: TGTGCCAGTAGTGGTGAGGGGTGGCAGCCCCAGCATTTT. It specifies CASSGEGWQPQHF.

This clonotype was detected many times. The V gene is TRBV6-1, the J gene TRBJ1-2, with a tentative D call TRBD1 (5 bases). Trimming took 6 bases from V and 4 from J, leaving 15 bases between them. The CDR3 spans 14 residues. The germline gives CDR1 MNHNS, CDR2 SASEGT. The CDR3 DNA follows: TGTGCCAGCAGCCTCAGTGGGGCAACCTATGGCTACACCTTC. Protein product: CASSLSGATYGYTF.

This clonotype occurred many times. The V and J genes are TRBV5-4 and TRBJ1-1, with D maybe TRBD1 (5 bases). The CDR3 is 13 residues long. Germline-derived CDR1 and CDR2 are SGHNT and YYREEE (reference sequence). The V and J ends lost 4 bases and 5 bases respectively, with 12 bases between them. The CDR3 protein is CASSTSRQTEAFF. In DNA form, the CDR3 reads TGTGCCAGCAGCACCTCAAGACAGACTGAAGCTTTCTTT.

This clonotype was detected ten times or more. The V gene is TRBV5-1, the J gene TRBJ2-7; 8 nucleotides match TRBD2. With 3 bases clipped from V and 7 bases from J, the junction kept 12 bases outside the gene matches. From germline, CDR1 is SGHRS and CDR2 YFSETQ. The CDR3 is 15 amino acids. Written as DNA, the CDR3 is TGCGCCAGCAGCTGGATAGCGGGACCTCGGGGGGAGCAGTACTTC. As protein: CASSWIAGPRGEQYF.

This clonotype was seen a handful of times. The chain has TRBV6-5 and TRBJ2-5; no firm D call. V dropped 1 base and J dropped 7 bases, with 10 bases sitting between them. Germline CDR1 and CDR2: MNHEY and SVGAGI. The CDR3 has 13 amino acids. CDR3 sequence (DNA): TGTGCCAGCAGTTACTGGCGTTCGGGGACCCAGTACTTC. Amino acid sequence: CASSYWRSGTQYF.

V is TRBV15 and J is TRBJ1-2; D gene unclear. V lost 5 bases and J 7 bases, leaving 11 bases between the germline ends. The germline gives CDR1 LNHNV, CDR2 YYDKDF (reference sequence). The CDR3 is 12 amino acids. This CDR3 reads CATSSRHGGYTF. The CDR3, as DNA: TGTGCCACCAGCTCTCGACACGGTGGCTACACCTTC.

The rearrangement joins TRBV7-3 to TRBJ2-7; TRBD1 aligns across 9 bases. This CDR3 has 16 amino acids. With V trimmed by 5 bases and J by 5 bases, 13 bases remained unmatched. Per the germline V gene, CDR1 is SGHTA and CDR2 is FQGTGA. DNA for the CDR3: TGTGCCAGCAGCCCTACAGGGGGCTCAGGGGACGACGAGCAGTACTTC. Amino acids: CASSPTGGSGDDEQYF.

This clonotype was observed many times. The J gene is TRBJ2-7, the V gene TRBV27; 8 bases match TRBD2. CDR1 MNHEY and CDR2 SMNVEV come from the germline V gene (reference sequence). CDR3 size: 15 residues. J gave up 4 bases and V 0 bases, and 5 bases lay outside the gene matches. CDR3 region: CASSLSRGGLYEQYF. The CDR3 DNA reads TGTGCCAGCAGTTTATCCCGGGGGGGTCTATACGAGCAGTACTTC.

This clonotype was seen repeatedly, ten times or more. CDR3 sequence (DNA): TGCAGTGCCGTGACTAGCGGATTTTTAGAGACCCAGTACTTC. The encoded protein is CSAVTSGFLETQYF. This chain connects TRBV20-1 to TRBJ2-5, with 9 bases aligning to TRBD2. Germline CDR1 DFQATT, CDR2 SNEGSKA (reference sequence). Germline trimming cut 6 bases from V and 4 bases from J; bases unmatched to any gene: 9. CDR3 size: 14 residues.

This clonotype occurred many times. The rearrangement joins TRBV12-3 or TRBV12-4 to TRBJ1-1, with D possibly TRBD1 on 6 matching bases. The CDR3 totals 15 residues. Trimming left V 11 bases short and J 0 bases short, with 19 bases between. The CDR3: CAWGGQIGVNTEAFF. The CDR3 DNA follows: TGTGCCTGGGGGGGCCAGATAGGGGTGAACACTGAAGCTTTCTTT.

At least ten counts were recorded for this clonotype. The chain carries TRBV3-1 and TRBJ2-4; TRBD1 matches 8 bases. The length of the CDR3 is 14 residues. Losses at the gene ends were 0 bases for V and 9 bases for J; bases not matched to a gene: 4. Germline CDR1 LGHDT, CDR2 YNNKEL (reference sequence). CDR3 sequence (DNA): TGTGCCAGCAGCCAAGACCAGGGGGCAGGCATTCAGTACTTC. Translating gives CASSQDQGAGIQYF.

In DNA, the CDR3 is TGTGCCAGCAGAGAGGGTACCTATGGCTACACCTTC. Amino acid sequence: CASREGTYGYTF. The chain is built from TRBV2 and TRBJ1-2; no clear D. Trimming stripped 6 bases from V and 4 bases from J, with 9 bases between. The CDR3 sequence is 12 residues long. From germline, CDR1 is SNHLY and CDR2 FYNNEI.

In this sample, this clonotype turned up many times. V usage is TRBV20-1 and J usage is TRBJ2-7; D gene uncertain. Germline CDR1 reads DFQATT; CDR2 reads SNEGSKA (reference sequence). V dropped 4 bases and J dropped 4 bases, with 17 bases sitting between them. The CDR3 length is 14 residues. CDR3: CSATRSPSSYEQYF. Here the CDR3 DNA reads TGCAGTGCTACTCGGTCCCCTTCTTCGTACGAGCAGTACTTC.

There are many counts of this clonotype. The CDR3 coding sequence is TGTGCCAGCTCTCGGGACCGGGCGAGTTATCAGCCCCAGCATTTT. It codes for CASSRDRASYQPQHF. V and J are TRBV18 and TRBJ1-5; D is possibly TRBD1 (5 bases). The CDR3 runs 15 residues. Trimming shortened V by 6 bases and J by 5 bases, and 17 bases separated the two germline ends. CDR1 and CDR2 (germline): KGHSH, LQKENI.

The chain joins TRBV12-3 or TRBV12-4 to TRBJ2-7; 8 nucleotides match TRBD2. J lost 5 bases, V lost 5 bases, and 8 bases had no gene match. CDR3 length equals 14 residues. The CDR3 DNA sequence: TGTGCCAGCAGTCACCAGACTAGCGTAAACGAGCAGTACTTC. Translating gives CASSHQTSVNEQYF.